The 26 T cell receptor beta chains below all came from one sample that was sequenced in a study of shared clonotypes between healthy human individuals. Libraries were prepared by immunoSEQ multiplex PCR; TCRdb keeps only in-frame clonotypes and omits some of them. The sample consists of about 2 million clones, approximately 95% of them appearing once. Sequenced input: naive CD4+ T cells sorted from blood. Subset meaning: CD45RA+ positively selected. Receptors originate from a man aged 18-30 years in good health.

The J gene is TRBJ2-4, the V gene TRBV2, with 8 bases matching TRBD1. Germline CDR1 and CDR2: SNHLY and FYNNEI. The CDR3 is 16 residues long. V trimming: 4 bases; J trimming: 7 bases; junction bases outside the gene matches: 12. Here the CDR3 reads CASSALITGGSNIQYF. The DNA of the CDR3 is TGTGCCAGCAGTGCCCTGATTACAGGGGGGTCCAACATTCAGTACTTC.

The chain joins TRBV5-1 to TRBJ2-2; 7 bases match TRBD2. There are 14 residues in the CDR3. The ends lost 3 bases at V and 4 bases at J; junction bases unmatched: 3. Germline values: CDR1 SGHRS, CDR2 YFSETQ. The CDR3 region is CASSWEGVTGELFF. As DNA, the CDR3 is TGCGCCAGCAGCTGGGAGGGCGTCACCGGGGAGCTGTTTTTT.

This chain joins TRBV7-9 and TRBJ1-2, with D possibly being TRBD1 (5 bases). This CDR3 has 17 amino acids. Trimming removed 4 bases from V and 0 bases from J, with 18 bases in between. Germline CDR1 reads SEHNR; CDR2 reads FQNEAQ (reference sequence). The CDR3 protein is CASSYGGGEKTNYGYTF. In nucleotides, the CDR3 is TGTGCCAGCAGCTACGGGGGAGGAGAAAAAACTAACTATGGCTACACCTTC.

As for this clone: A much larger clone differs by one base, so this may be a read error. J is TRBJ2-5 and V is TRBV29-1; D possibly corresponds to TRBD2 (6 bases). Trimming shortened V by 7 bases and J by 4 bases, and 16 bases separated the two germline ends. Germline CDR1 reads SQVTM; CDR2 reads ANQGSEA. The CDR3 is made up of 13 amino acids. The CDR3 nucleotides are TGCAGCGCCGTGGAGGGGCTAGGAGAGACCCAGTACTTC. Protein product: CSAVEGLGETQYF.

In regard to this clone: Without the conserved terminal phenylalanine or tryptophan, this CDR3 likely stems from a read error. CDR3 nucleotides: TGCGCCAGCAGCCAAGCCCCGGGACAGACTAACTATGGCTACACCCTC. Translation: CASSQAPGQTNYGYTL. This rearrangement joins TRBV4-1 to TRBJ1-2; 7 bases map to TRBD1. The germline CDR1 and CDR2 sequences are MGHRA and YSYEKL. The CDR3 loop spans 16 amino acids. J was trimmed by 0 bases and V by 1 base; bases with no gene match: 5.

V gene TRBV5-4 combines with J gene TRBJ2-3, with TRBD2 matching over 11 bases. The V and J ends lost 4 bases and 2 bases, in that order; junction bases with no gene match: 6. Germline V CDR1 and CDR2: SGHNT, YYREEE (reference sequence). The CDR3 is 16 amino acids. This CDR3 reads CASSEGLADYTDTQYF. The CDR3, as DNA: TGTGCCAGCAGCGAGGGACTAGCGGACTACACAGATACGCAGTATTTT.

Notes on this clone: This same CDR3 is encoded by further DNA sequences in the sample. The chain uses TRBV28 and TRBJ2-5; D unresolved. The CDR3 is 12 residues long. Germline CDR1 and CDR2: MDHEN and SYDVKM. Trimming cost V 5 bases and J 4 bases, with 8 bases left between them. The CDR3 is CASSPPRETQYF. Written as DNA, the CDR3 is TGTGCCAGCAGTCCTCCCCGAGAGACCCAGTACTTC.

The chain combines TRBV10-3 with TRBJ2-7; D possibly matches TRBD1 or TRBD2 (6 bases each). CDR3 size: 13 residues. Trimming left V 6 bases short and J 5 bases short, with 14 bases between. CDR1 ENHRY and CDR2 SYGVKD come from the germline V gene. CDR3 nucleotide sequence: TGTGCCATCAGGAGGGGGACGGGAGACGAGCAGTACTTC. It is translated as CAIRRGTGDEQYF.

This chain joins TRBV5-4 and TRBJ2-6; tentatively, D is TRBD1 (6 bases). Germline lookup yields CDR1 SGHNT and CDR2 YYREEE (reference sequence). The CDR3 totals 19 residues. V was pared by 1 base and J by 7 bases, with 24 bases between. The CDR3 nucleotides read TGTGCCAGCAGCTTGTCGTCGACAGGACCCCCACTCCGCGCCAACGTCCTGACTTTC. It specifies CASSLSSTGPPLRANVLTF. Supplemented by reference TRBV5-4 and TRBJ2-6, the full variable domain reads ETGVTQSPTHLIKTRGQQVTLRCSSQSGHNTVSWYQQALGQGPQFIFQYYREEENGRGNFPPRFSGLQFPNYSSELNVNALELDDSALYLCASSLSSTGPPLRANVLTFGAGSRLTVL.

The chain has TRBV10-3 and TRBJ1-3; D might be TRBD1 (6 bases). The CDR3 extends over 15 amino acids. Germline CDR1 reads ENHRY; CDR2 reads SYGVKD. Between the trimmed V and J ends, which lost 4 bases and 2 bases, there was a span of 12 bases. The CDR3 sequence is CAISGGGLTGNTIYF. The CDR3 DNA reads TGTGCCATCAGTGGTGGGGGGCTGACTGGAAACACCATATATTTT.

The chain joins TRBV7-8 to TRBJ2-5; D unclear. Germline V lookup: CDR1 SGHVS, CDR2 FQNEAQ. Trimming left V 1 base short and J 10 bases short, with 7 bases between. The CDR3 sequence is 11 residues long. The CDR3 nucleotides read TGTGCCAGCAGCTTAGGTTGGAGCCAGTACTTC. Translated, it gives CASSLGWSQYF.

The V and J genes are TRBV7-2 and TRBJ1-1; no clear D gene. Trimming shortened V by 5 bases and J by 4 bases, and 14 bases separated the two germline ends. Germline loops: CDR1 SGHTA, CDR2 FQGNSA. The CDR3 is 14 amino acids. CDR3 DNA sequence: TGTGCCAGCAGCCCCACTTTCGGGAGCACTGAAGCTTTCTTT. Amino acids: CASSPTFGSTEAFF.

This chain links TRBV11-2 with TRBJ2-7; no reliable D call. CDR1 SGHAT and CDR2 FQNNGV come from the germline V gene. This CDR3 contains 12 residues. Trimming left V 5 bases short and J 2 bases short, with 7 bases between. DNA of the CDR3: TGTGCCAGCAGCCCCTTCGCCTACGAGCAGTACTTC. It translates to CASSPFAYEQYF.

The CDR3 protein is CASSPQGQTTYEQYF. CDR3 DNA sequence: TGTGCCAGCTCACCACAGGGACAGACCACCTACGAGCAGTACTTC. The chain couples TRBV18 to TRBJ2-7, with TRBD1 identical over 7 bases. The ends lost 1 base at V and 2 bases at J; junction bases unmatched: 5. The CDR3 length is 15 residues. CDR1 is KGHSH and CDR2 is LQKENI in the germline V gene.

V and J are TRBV19 and TRBJ2-2; TRBD2 matches at 9 bases. V was clipped by 8 bases and J by 3 bases; unmatched bases: 16. Germline assignment: CDR1 LNHDA and CDR2 SQIVND (reference sequence). The CDR3 contains 18 residues. The CDR3 protein is CASSSQPASGVDTGELFF. In DNA, the CDR3 is TGTGCCAGTTCTTCCCAGCCGGCTAGCGGGGTGGACACCGGGGAGCTGTTTTTT.

The chain is built from TRBV4-1 and TRBJ2-1; 7 nucleotides align to TRBD1. CDR3 length: 16 amino acids. The germline V gene has CDR1 MGHRA and CDR2 YSYEKL. Unmatched junction bases numbered 7, after V lost 2 bases and J lost 3 bases. The CDR3 loop is CASSQPDRLFYNEQFF. The CDR3 region has the DNA TGCGCCAGCAGCCAACCGGACAGGTTATTCTACAATGAGCAGTTCTTC.

V gene TRBV29-1 combines with J gene TRBJ2-3; unclear D gene. This CDR3 is built from 12 residues. CDR1 SQVTM and CDR2 ANQGSEA come from the germline V gene. V was shortened by 8 bases and J by 2 bases, with 11 bases between the two germline ends. In DNA form, the CDR3 reads TGCAGCTCGAGAGGAGACACAGATACGCAGTATTTT. This encodes CSSRGDTDTQYF.

The chain recombines TRBV5-4 with TRBJ2-2; TRBD1 aligns across 7 bases. The CDR3 covers 16 residues. Per the germline V gene, CDR1 is SGHNT and CDR2 is YYREEE (reference sequence). The trim removed 2 bases at V and 0 bases at J, leaving 4 bases unmatched. CDR3 residues: CASSLGGRSNTGELFF. CDR3 nucleotide sequence: TGTGCCAGCAGCTTAGGGGGCAGATCGAACACCGGGGAGCTGTTTTTT. Full variable domain (missing parts from reference TRBV5-4 and TRBJ2-2): ETGVTQSPTHLIKTRGQQVTLRCSSQSGHNTVSWYQQALGQGPQFIFQYYREEENGRGNFPPRFSGLQFPNYSSELNVNALELDDSALYLCASSLGGRSNTGELFFGEGSRLTVL.

This sequence joins TRBV4-1 and TRBJ2-1; 9 bases line up with TRBD2. The J segment lost 7 bases and the V segment lost 0 bases, leaving 7 bases of the junction unmatched. This CDR3 has 16 residues. Germline lookup yields CDR1 MGHRA and CDR2 YSYEKL. CDR3 DNA: TGCGCCAGCAGCCAAGAGCCGACTAGCGGCTTGAATGAGCAGTTCTTC. Translating it yields CASSQEPTSGLNEQFF.

The CDR3, as DNA: TGTGCCAGCAGCTTGGAGGGGCGCAGGAAGAACACCGGGGAGCTGTTTTTT. It encodes CASSLEGRRKNTGELFF. The rearrangement links TRBV5-6 to TRBJ2-2; TRBD1 might be the D (5 bases). Trimming shortened V by 0 bases and J by 1 base, and 13 bases separated the two germline ends. There are 17 residues in the CDR3. CDR1 and CDR2 from the germline V gene are SGHDT and YYEEEE.

The chain couples TRBV6-5 to TRBJ1-2; D is perhaps TRBD1 (6 bases). Germline CDR1 MNHEY, CDR2 SVGAGI. V lost 8 bases and J lost 3, with 16 bases in between. The CDR3 loop spans 14 amino acids. The CDR3 reads CASGNRASDYGYTF. Written as DNA, the CDR3 is TGTGCCAGCGGCAACAGGGCCTCGGACTATGGCTACACCTTC.

The chain joins TRBV5-4 to TRBJ2-7, with D perhaps matching TRBD1 (5 bases). This CDR3 has 13 amino acids. Germline CDR1 and CDR2: SGHNT and YYREEE (reference sequence). Trimming pared 4 bases from V and 2 bases from J, leaving 10 bases between. The CDR3 coding sequence is TGTGCCAGCAGCACTACAGGAGCCTACGAGCAGTACTTC. This gives the protein CASSTTGAYEQYF.

The chain has TRBV2 and TRBJ1-6, with 9 positions matching TRBD1. The CDR3 runs to 18 residues. Germline CDR1 and CDR2: SNHLY and FYNNEI. Losses at the gene ends were 4 bases for V and 3 bases for J; bases not matched to a gene: 10. The CDR3 DNA follows: TGTGCCAGCAGTGTCGTTTACAGGGGGCTCGGCTATAATTCACCCCTCCACTTT. Translation gives CASSVVYRGLGYNSPLHF.

As for this clone: At the DNA level, this CDR3 is encoded by other sequences in the same sample as well. V and J are TRBV9 and TRBJ2-1, with D perhaps TRBD1 or TRBD2 (5 bases each). Trimming shortened V by 1 base and J by 0 bases, and 8 bases separated the two germline ends. The V gene's germline CDR1 is SGDLS and CDR2 YYNGEE. CDR3 length: 15 amino acids. The DNA of the CDR3 is TGTGCCAGCAGCGTATCAGGGAGCTCCTACAATGAGCAGTTCTTC. The encoded protein is CASSVSGSSYNEQFF.

The chain combines TRBV6-5 with TRBJ1-4; possible D gene TRBD1, 6 bases. In germline, CDR1 is MNHEY, CDR2 SVGAGI. The length of the CDR3 is 13 residues. V was clipped by 6 bases and J by 8 bases, with 13 bases between them. The CDR3 region has the DNA TGTGCCAGCAGGCGGGGGGCTCAGGAAAAACTGTTTTTT. It is translated as CASRRGAQEKLFF.

This clone was picked up one time. CDR3 sequence (DNA): TGTGCCAGCAGCTTATCAGACATCGGGAATTCACCCCTCCACTTT. It is translated as CASSLSDIGNSPLHF. The V and J genes are TRBV7-9 and TRBJ1-6; D is ambiguous. The CDR3 has 15 residues. Germline V CDR1 and CDR2: SEHNR, FQNEAQ (reference sequence). Trimming shortened V by 2 bases and J by 7 bases, and 12 bases separated the two germline ends.